These 17 T cell receptor beta chains were all obtained from the same sample, sequenced in a study of control samples from healthy donors and cancer patients. Method: immunoSEQ multiplex PCR; TCRdb's copy keeps in-frame clones and lacks some. This sample has more than 95,000 clones, with approximately 92% found just once. The specimen sequenced was PBMCs. The receptors derive from a man at least 80 years old with head and neck cancer.

This clone showed up just a few times. This rearrangement joins TRBV5-4 to TRBJ1-2, with 9 bases matching TRBD1. The J segment lost 3 bases and the V segment lost 0 bases, leaving 6 bases of the junction unmatched. CDR3 size: 16 residues. Germline CDR1 and CDR2: SGHNT and YYREEE (reference sequence). The CDR3 region is CASSLVQGAFDYGYTF. CDR3 bases: TGTGCCAGCAGCTTGGTACAGGGGGCATTTGACTATGGCTACACCTTC.

This chain uses TRBV19 with TRBJ1-2; the D is unclear. V was pared by 6 bases and J by 2 bases, with 19 bases between. The CDR3 length is 16 residues. Germline V gene lookup returns CDR1 LNHDA and CDR2 SQIVND (reference sequence). In nucleotides, the CDR3 is TGTGCCAGTAGCACGGCTTCTGTCGCAAGCAACTATGGCTACACCTTC. This translates into CASSTASVASNYGYTF.

About this clone itself: The sample contains more than one DNA sequence encoding this CDR3. The CDR3 coding sequence is TGTGCCAGCAGCTTTCAGAGGGGGGGGGAGACCCAGTACTTC. It codes for CASSFQRGGETQYF. This rearrangement joins TRBV7-2 to TRBJ2-5; D possibly corresponds to TRBD2 (7 bases). Germline-derived CDR1 and CDR2 are SGHTA and FQGNSA. CDR3 length equals 14 residues. The ends were cut back, 3 bases at V and 5 bases at J, with 13 bases in the middle.

This chain joins TRBV30 and TRBJ2-7, with 7 bases lining up with TRBD2. J lost 0 bases, V lost 0 bases, and 8 bases had no gene match. The germline gives CDR1 GTSNPN, CDR2 SVGIG (reference sequence). The CDR3 has 16 residues. CDR3 amino acids: CAWSVGGAGSSYEQYF. The CDR3, as DNA: TGTGCCTGGAGTGTAGGCGGAGCGGGGAGCTCCTACGAGCAGTACTTC. The whole variable domain, remainder taken from reference TRBV30 and TRBJ2-7, is SQTIHQWPATLVQPVGSPLSLECTVEGTSNPNLYWYRQAAGRGLQLLFYSVGIGQISSEVPQNLSASRPQDRQFILSSKKLLLSDSGFYLCAWSVGGAGSSYEQYFGPGTRLTVT.

The J gene is TRBJ2-1, the V gene TRBV29-1, with no clear D. The germline CDR1 and CDR2 sequences are SQVTM and ANQGSEA. This CDR3 contains 12 residues. CDR3 residues: CSKTSSYNEQFF. The CDR3 DNA reads TGCAGTAAAACGAGCTCCTACAATGAGCAGTTCTTC.

This clone was recorded only once. V and J are TRBV4-1 and TRBJ1-1; no firm D call. Trimming removed 1 base from V and 3 bases from J, with 12 bases in between. The length of the CDR3 is 15 residues. Germline V gives CDR1 MGHRA, CDR2 YSYEKL. CDR3 amino acids: CASSQGKAPYTEAFF. The DNA of the CDR3 is TGCGCCAGCAGCCAAGGGAAGGCCCCGTACACTGAAGCTTTCTTT.

This chain connects TRBV20-1 to TRBJ1-6; no clear D. V shed 3 bases and J shed 7 bases, with 7 bases lying between them. Germline-derived CDR1 and CDR2 are DFQATT and SNEGSKA (reference sequence). The CDR3 totals 12 residues. The DNA of the CDR3 is TGCAGTGCTAGTCTCAGGAATTCACCCCTCCACTTT. Its protein product is CSASLRNSPLHF.

This rearrangement joins TRBV5-6 to TRBJ2-3; perhaps TRBD2 as D (5 bases). Germline lookup yields CDR1 SGHDT and CDR2 YYEEEE. The CDR3 length is 13 residues. Trimming removed 8 bases from V and 8 bases from J, with 18 bases in between. The CDR3 bases are TGTGCCAGTACCACCGCGCGCGCGGGTACGCAGTATTTT. Protein: CASTTARAGTQYF.

The chain uses TRBV4-1 and TRBJ2-3, with TRBD1 identical over 9 bases. Germline-derived CDR1 and CDR2 are MGHRA and YSYEKL. Trimming removed 4 bases from V and 4 bases from J; junction bases left unmatched: 9. This CDR3 is 16 amino acids long. The CDR3 DNA is TGCGCCAGCAGCCCACAGGGGACAGGGTTCCCAGATACGCAGTATTTT. As protein: CASSPQGTGFPDTQYF.

The chain has TRBV6-5 and TRBJ1-2; D unclear. V was cut by 2 bases and J by 8 bases, with 15 bases left in between. The germline CDR1 and CDR2 sequences are MNHEY and SVGAGI. The CDR3 extends over 14 amino acids. The CDR3 sequence is CASSYSGGEGGYTF. CDR3 sequence (DNA): TGTGCCAGCAGTTACAGCGGCGGGGAGGGAGGCTACACCTTC.

The CDR3 reads CASGTSGSYEQYF. CDR3 in DNA: TGTGCCAGTGGCACTAGCGGGAGCTACGAGCAGTACTTC. The chain recombines TRBV19 with TRBJ2-7; 11 bases match TRBD2. V shed 8 bases and J 3 bases; nucleotides not matched to a gene: 3. The CDR3 has 13 residues. The germline gives CDR1 LNHDA, CDR2 SQIVND (reference sequence).

J is TRBJ1-3 and V is TRBV27, with D uncertain. V shed 5 bases and J shed 2 bases, with 7 bases lying between them. Looked up from germline, CDR1 is MNHEY and CDR2 is SMNVEV (reference sequence). The CDR3 loop spans 13 amino acids. CDR3 DNA: TGTGCCAGCAGTGGTAGACCTGGAAACACCATATATTTT. This sequence encodes CASSGRPGNTIYF.

The chain employs TRBV4-1 and TRBJ1-3; 7 positions match TRBD1. Trimming at V came to 1 base and at J to 4 bases, leaving 10 bases not matched to a gene. This CDR3 has 17 amino acids. CDR1 and CDR2 from the germline V gene are MGHRA and YSYEKL. CDR3 DNA: TGCGCCAGCAGCCAAGGAAGACAGGGCTTGAGAGGAAACACCATATATTTT. It encodes CASSQGRQGLRGNTIYF.

V is TRBV7-9 and J is TRBJ1-4; D is unresolved. The CDR3 covers 17 residues. Germline values: CDR1 SEHNR, CDR2 FQNEAQ (reference sequence). V lost 5 bases, J lost 0 bases, and 16 bases lay in between. As DNA, the CDR3 is TGTGCCAGCAGCCCCGGGGAGGGAACCTCAACTAATGAAAAACTGTTTTTT. It translates to CASSPGEGTSTNEKLFF.

The V and J genes are TRBV15 and TRBJ1-2; the D is unclear. From germline, CDR1 is LNHNV and CDR2 YYDKDF (reference sequence). The CDR3 consists of 15 residues. Trimming cost V 0 bases and J 7 bases, with 15 bases left between them. CDR3 sequence: CATSRDLDPAAGYTF. In DNA, the CDR3 is TGTGCCACCAGCAGAGATTTGGACCCGGCGGCTGGCTACACCTTC.

The chain links TRBV3-1 (or the pseudogene TRBV3-2) to TRBJ1-2; TRBD1 aligns across 10 bases. V lost 4 bases to trimming and J lost 6 bases; unmatched junction nucleotides: 5. Germline V CDR1 and CDR2: LGHDT, YNNKEL (reference sequence). The CDR3 totals 14 residues. As DNA, the CDR3 is TGTGCCAGCAGCCTGGACAGGGGGGTCCATGGCTACACCTTC. The encoded protein is CASSLDRGVHGYTF.

V is TRBV14 and J is TRBJ2-1; no clear D gene. Germline CDR1 reads SGHDN; CDR2 reads FVKESK. V lost 1 base to trimming and J lost 3 bases, with 4 bases between them. The CDR3 is 13 amino acids. CDR3 region: CASSQARYNEQFF. Here the CDR3 DNA reads TGTGCCAGCAGCCAAGCTCGCTACAATGAGCAGTTCTTC.